This entry describes one T cell receptor beta chain. Per the authors' pipeline: The assay estimated nucleated cells by amplifying reference gene primers. Repertoires were generated with immunoSEQ multiplex PCR, while TCRdb's copy carries only in-frame clones and drops some. V and J calls and clone size are as listed in that table; D and trimming were resolved from the DNA. In the table there are roughly 330,000 clones, around 89% of which are singletons. This sample was included in a study of blood T cell repertoires in COVID-19. The wider study: Acute-phase and convalescent COVID-19 samples originated in the United States, Italy and Spain. T cells, B-cell-depleted T cells, or PBMCs supplied cDNA or gDNA.

Germline CDR1 SGHVS, CDR2 FNYEAQ. V shed 5 bases, J shed 0 bases, and the junction held 7 bases outside the gene matches. This CDR3 has 17 residues. The chain carries TRBV7-6 and TRBJ2-3; 11 nucleotides match TRBD2. This receptor was taken from a woman in her fifties or sixties with active or convalescent COVID-19. The sequenced sample consisted of peripheral blood. CDR3 sequence reads: CASSPGGTSGSTDTQYF. CDR3 DNA sequence: TGTGCCAGCAGCCCGGGGGGGACTAGCGGAAGCACAGATACGCAGTATTTT. The variable domain in full, with the rest retrieved from reference TRBV7-6 and TRBJ2-3, is GAGVSQSPRYKVTKRGQDVALRCDPISGHVSLYWYRQALGQGPEFLTYFNYEAQQDKSGLPNDRFSAERPEGSISTLTIQRTEQRDSAMYRCASSPGGTSGSTDTQYFGPGTRLTVL.